Listed below are T cell receptor beta chains from one sample, sequenced in a study of chemoradiotherapy in HPV16-positive cancers. Clones were read by immunoSEQ multiplex PCR, and TCRdb kept only the in-frame ones, dropping some. This repertoire shows tens of thousands of clones, roughly 90% found once; its top ten account for 15% to 20%. This specimen was blood, taken from a patient who underwent chemoradiotherapy. Every receptor here comes from a human donor with HPV-associated anogenital cancer. Each CDR3 is given with its conserved first and last residue. Each record gives: CDR3 length, J gene, V gene, clone size, D gene, CDR3 DNA, CDR3 protein. The D gene is left open where the match is weak. Clone sizes are given selectively: once, few, many, or a class where the clone is expanded.

CDR3 length: 16
J gene: TRBJ2-1
V gene: TRBV7-2
clone size: .
D gene: .
CDR3 DNA: TGTGCCAGCAGCTCGGGGGCTAGTGTTGGGTACAATGAGCAGTTCTTC
CDR3 protein: CASSSGASVGYNEQFF

CDR3 length: 15
J gene: TRBJ2-3
V gene: TRBV6-4
clone size: .
D gene: TRBD2
CDR3 DNA: TGTGCCAGCAGTGACGTGGGAGGGCCTTCAGATACGCAGTATTTT
CDR3 protein: CASSDVGGPSDTQYF

CDR3 length: 15
J gene: TRBJ1-1
V gene: TRBV7-6
clone size: .
D gene: .
CDR3 DNA: TGTGCCAGCAGCTCGGGGGCAGGGGCGGGAACTGAAGCTTTCTTT
CDR3 protein: CASSSGAGAGTEAFF

CDR3 length: 14
J gene: TRBJ1-2
V gene: TRBV19
clone size: .
D gene: .
CDR3 DNA: TGTGCCAGTAGTATCCTGGCTGGGGGCTATGGCTACACCTTC
CDR3 protein: CASSILAGGYGYTF

CDR3 length: 15
J gene: TRBJ1-5
V gene: TRBV5-1
clone size: .
D gene: TRBD1
CDR3 DNA: TGCGCCAGCAGTCGGACAGGGGGGGACAATCAGCCCCAGCATTTT
CDR3 protein: CASSRTGGDNQPQHF

CDR3 length: 14
J gene: TRBJ2-1
V gene: TRBV6-5
clone size: medium-sized
D gene: .
CDR3 DNA: TGTGCCAGCAGTTACGGCGGAGGAGGCTATGAGCAGTTCTTC
CDR3 protein: CASSYGGGGYEQFF

CDR3 length: 15
J gene: TRBJ2-5
V gene: TRBV5-4
clone size: .
D gene: .
CDR3 DNA: TGTGCCAGCAGAATGGGACTCACGGTAGAAGAGACCCAGTACTTC
CDR3 protein: CASRMGLTVEETQYF

CDR3 length: 14
J gene: TRBJ1-4
V gene: TRBV4-2
clone size: .
D gene: .
CDR3 DNA: TGTGCCAGCAGCCAAGATGGGGGGGCTGAAAAACTGTTTTTT
CDR3 protein: CASSQDGGAEKLFF

CDR3 length: 17
J gene: TRBJ2-1
V gene: TRBV27
clone size: few
D gene: TRBD2
CDR3 DNA: TGTGCCAGCAGTCCATGGGCGTCCGGGACTAAGGACAATGAGCAGTTCTTC
CDR3 protein: CASSPWASGTKDNEQFF

CDR3 length: 18
J gene: TRBJ2-1
V gene: TRBV18
clone size: .
D gene: TRBD2
CDR3 DNA: TGTGCCAGCTCACCGGAGACTAGCGGGAGGGAAATCTACAATGAGCAGTTCTTC
CDR3 protein: CASSPETSGREIYNEQFF

CDR3 length: 12
J gene: TRBJ2-7
V gene: TRBV14
clone size: .
D gene: .
CDR3 DNA: TGTGCCAGCAGCCAAGACCTCTACGAGCAGTACTTC
CDR3 protein: CASSQDLYEQYF

CDR3 length: 14
J gene: TRBJ2-3
V gene: TRBV7-2
clone size: .
D gene: TRBD2
CDR3 DNA: TGTGCCAGCAGCTCGGGACTAAGTACAGATACGCAGTATTTT
CDR3 protein: CASSSGLSTDTQYF

CDR3 length: 17
J gene: TRBJ2-1
V gene: TRBV2
clone size: once
D gene: TRBD2
CDR3 DNA: TGTGCCAGCAGTGAAGCGGGAGCGGGAAGGTCCTACAATGAGCAGTTCTTC
CDR3 protein: CASSEAGAGRSYNEQFF

CDR3 length: 13
J gene: TRBJ2-3
V gene: TRBV4-3
clone size: .
D gene: .
CDR3 DNA: TGCGCCAGCAGCCTCGCAGGTTCAGATACGCAGTATTTT
CDR3 protein: CASSLAGSDTQYF

CDR3 length: 11
J gene: TRBJ2-7
V gene: TRBV20-1
clone size: .
D gene: .
CDR3 DNA: TGCAGTGCTAGAGGCTACAACGAGCAGTACTTC
CDR3 protein: CSARGYNEQYF

CDR3 length: 13
J gene: TRBJ2-1
V gene: TRBV6-6
clone size: .
D gene: .
CDR3 DNA: TGTGCCAGCAGTTCCGGAGGCAACAATGAGCAGTTCTTC
CDR3 protein: CASSSGGNNEQFF

CDR3 length: 17
J gene: TRBJ2-1
V gene: TRBV7-9
clone size: .
D gene: .
CDR3 DNA: TGTGCCAGCAGCTACCGGGACACCTACTCAGGGTCGAATGAGCAGTTCTTC
CDR3 protein: CASSYRDTYSGSNEQFF

CDR3 length: 15
J gene: TRBJ1-1
V gene: TRBV30
clone size: .
D gene: .
CDR3 DNA: TGTGCCCTGGAATCCGAAGCAAACATGAACACTGAAGCTTTCTTT
CDR3 protein: CALESEANMNTEAFF

CDR3 length: 14
J gene: TRBJ2-5
V gene: TRBV2
clone size: .
D gene: .
CDR3 DNA: TGTGCCAGCAGTATCCCAGGTGCGCAAGAGACCCAGTACTTC
CDR3 protein: CASSIPGAQETQYF

CDR3 length: 14
J gene: TRBJ2-2
V gene: TRBV2
clone size: .
D gene: .
CDR3 DNA: TGTGCCAGCAGTGAGGCAGGGGACACCGGGGAGCTGTTTTTT
CDR3 protein: CASSEAGDTGELFF

CDR3 length: 14
J gene: TRBJ2-3
V gene: TRBV19
clone size: .
D gene: .
CDR3 DNA: TGTGCCAGTAGTATAGATGCGACCCCTAATACGCAGTATTTT
CDR3 protein: CASSIDATPNTQYF